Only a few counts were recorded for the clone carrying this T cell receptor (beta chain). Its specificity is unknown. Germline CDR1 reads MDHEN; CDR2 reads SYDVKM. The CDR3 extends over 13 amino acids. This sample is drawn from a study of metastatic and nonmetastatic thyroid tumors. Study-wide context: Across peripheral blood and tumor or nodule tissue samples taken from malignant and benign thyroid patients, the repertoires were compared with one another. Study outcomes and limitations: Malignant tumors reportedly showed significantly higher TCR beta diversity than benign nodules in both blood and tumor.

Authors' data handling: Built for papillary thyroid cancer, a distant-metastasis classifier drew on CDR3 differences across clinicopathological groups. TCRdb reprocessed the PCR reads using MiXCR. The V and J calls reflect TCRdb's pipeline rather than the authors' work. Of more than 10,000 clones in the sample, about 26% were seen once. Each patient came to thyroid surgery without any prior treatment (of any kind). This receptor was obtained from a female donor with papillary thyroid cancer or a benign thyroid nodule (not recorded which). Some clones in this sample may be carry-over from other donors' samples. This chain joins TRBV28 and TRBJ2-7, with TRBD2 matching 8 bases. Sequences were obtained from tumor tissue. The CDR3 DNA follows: TGTGCGTCGGCGGGAGGATTGTCCTACGAGCAGTACTTC. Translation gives CASAGGLSYEQYF.